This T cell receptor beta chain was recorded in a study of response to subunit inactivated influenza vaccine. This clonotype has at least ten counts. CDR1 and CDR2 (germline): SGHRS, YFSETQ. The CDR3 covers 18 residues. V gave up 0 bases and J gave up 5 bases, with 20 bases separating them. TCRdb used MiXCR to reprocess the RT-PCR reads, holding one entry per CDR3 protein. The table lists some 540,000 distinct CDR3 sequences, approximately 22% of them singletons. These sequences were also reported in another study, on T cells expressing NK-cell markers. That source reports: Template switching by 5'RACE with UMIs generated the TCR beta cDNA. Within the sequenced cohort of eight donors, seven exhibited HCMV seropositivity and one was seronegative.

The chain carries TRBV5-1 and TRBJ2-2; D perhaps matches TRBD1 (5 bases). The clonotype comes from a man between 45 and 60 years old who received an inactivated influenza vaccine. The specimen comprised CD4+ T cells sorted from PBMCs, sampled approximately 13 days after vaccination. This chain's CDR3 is CASSLVPGHLGRTGELFF. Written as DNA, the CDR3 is TGCGCCAGCAGCTTGGTTCCCGGACACCTGGGAAGGACCGGGGAGCTGTTTTTT.